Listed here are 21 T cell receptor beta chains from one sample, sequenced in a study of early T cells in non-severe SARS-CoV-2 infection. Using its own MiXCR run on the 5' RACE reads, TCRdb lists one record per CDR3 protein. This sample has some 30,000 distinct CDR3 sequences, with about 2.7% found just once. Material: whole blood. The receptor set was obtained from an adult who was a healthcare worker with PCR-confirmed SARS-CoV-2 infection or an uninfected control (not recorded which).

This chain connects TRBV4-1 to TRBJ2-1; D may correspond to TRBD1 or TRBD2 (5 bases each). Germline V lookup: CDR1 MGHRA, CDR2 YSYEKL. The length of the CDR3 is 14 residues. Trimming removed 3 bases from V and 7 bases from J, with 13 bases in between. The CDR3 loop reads CASSHEGKSNEQFF. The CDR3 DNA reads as TGCGCCAGCAGCCATGAGGGGAAGTCGAATGAGCAGTTCTTC.

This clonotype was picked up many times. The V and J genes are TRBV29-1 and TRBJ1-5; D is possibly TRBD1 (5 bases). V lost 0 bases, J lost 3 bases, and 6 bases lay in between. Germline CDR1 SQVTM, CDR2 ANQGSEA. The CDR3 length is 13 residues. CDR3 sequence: CSVEEGVNQPQHF. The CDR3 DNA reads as TGCAGCGTTGAAGAGGGGGTCAATCAGCCCCAGCATTTT.

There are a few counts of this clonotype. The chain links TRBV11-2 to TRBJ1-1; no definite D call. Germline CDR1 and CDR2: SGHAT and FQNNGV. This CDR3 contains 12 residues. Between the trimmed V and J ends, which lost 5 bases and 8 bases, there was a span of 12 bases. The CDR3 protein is CASSKYGVEAFF. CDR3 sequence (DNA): TGTGCCAGCAGCAAATATGGGGTAGAAGCTTTCTTT.

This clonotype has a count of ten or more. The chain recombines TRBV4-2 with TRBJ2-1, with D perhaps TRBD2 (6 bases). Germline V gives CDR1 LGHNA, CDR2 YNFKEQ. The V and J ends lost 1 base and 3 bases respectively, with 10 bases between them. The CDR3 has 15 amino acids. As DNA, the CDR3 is TGTGCCAGCAGCCAAGGACTGGGGGGCTACAATGAGCAGTTCTTC. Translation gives CASSQGLGGYNEQFF.

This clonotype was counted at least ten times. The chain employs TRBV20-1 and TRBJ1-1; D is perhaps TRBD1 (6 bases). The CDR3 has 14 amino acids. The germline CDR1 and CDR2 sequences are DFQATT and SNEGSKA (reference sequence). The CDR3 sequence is CSGGARGSGTEAFF. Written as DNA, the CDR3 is TGCAGCGGGGGGGCCCGGGGCTCAGGGACTGAAGCTTTCTTT.

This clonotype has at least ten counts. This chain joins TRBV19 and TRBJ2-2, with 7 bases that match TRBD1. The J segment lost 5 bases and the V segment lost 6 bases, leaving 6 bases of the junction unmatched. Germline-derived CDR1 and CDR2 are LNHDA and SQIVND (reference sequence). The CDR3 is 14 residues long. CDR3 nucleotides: TGTGCCAGTAGGGTCGACAGGGTGACCGGGGAGCTGTTTTTT. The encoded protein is CASRVDRVTGELFF.

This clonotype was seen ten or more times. CDR3 in amino acids: CASRTRTGKRENEQYV. The CDR3 bases are TGTGCCAGCAGAACTCGGACAGGGAAGCGTGAGAACGAGCAGTACGTC. This chain connects TRBV6-2 or TRBV6-3 to TRBJ2-7, with 8 bases that match TRBD1. Germline assignment: CDR1 MNHEY and CDR2 SVGEGT. This CDR3 spans 16 amino acids. V lost 6 bases and J lost 5; bases outside the gene matches: 15.

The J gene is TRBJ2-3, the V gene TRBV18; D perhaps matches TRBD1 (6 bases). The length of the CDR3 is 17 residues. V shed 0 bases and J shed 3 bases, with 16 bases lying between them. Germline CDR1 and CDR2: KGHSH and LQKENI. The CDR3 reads CASSPPNQGRGTDTQYF. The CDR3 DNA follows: TGTGCCAGCTCACCACCGAATCAGGGAAGGGGGACAGATACGCAGTATTTT.

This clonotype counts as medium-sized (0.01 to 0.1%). The CDR3 region has the DNA TGTGCCAGCTCACCGGGGAACCAACTTGAAGCTTTCTTT. This codes for CASSPGNQLEAFF. The genes are TRBV18 and TRBJ1-1; no clear D gene. There are 13 residues in the CDR3. Per germline, CDR1 KGHSH and CDR2 LQKENI. V lost 3 bases to trimming and J lost 7 bases, with 12 bases between them.

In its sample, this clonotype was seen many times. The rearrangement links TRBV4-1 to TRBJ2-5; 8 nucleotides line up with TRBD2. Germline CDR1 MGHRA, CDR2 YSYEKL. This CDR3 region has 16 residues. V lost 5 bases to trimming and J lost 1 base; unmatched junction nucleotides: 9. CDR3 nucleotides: TGCGCCAGCAGCAAAACGGGAGGGCAGAGCCAAGAGACCCAGTACTTC. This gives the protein CASSKTGGQSQETQYF.

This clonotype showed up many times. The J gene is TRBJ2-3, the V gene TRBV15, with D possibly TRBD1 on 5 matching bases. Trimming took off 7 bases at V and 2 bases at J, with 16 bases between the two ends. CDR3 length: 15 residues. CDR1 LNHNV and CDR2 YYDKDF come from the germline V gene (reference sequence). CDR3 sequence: CATTPKGVNTDTQYF. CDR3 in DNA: TGTGCCACCACCCCCAAAGGGGTCAACACAGATACGCAGTATTTT.

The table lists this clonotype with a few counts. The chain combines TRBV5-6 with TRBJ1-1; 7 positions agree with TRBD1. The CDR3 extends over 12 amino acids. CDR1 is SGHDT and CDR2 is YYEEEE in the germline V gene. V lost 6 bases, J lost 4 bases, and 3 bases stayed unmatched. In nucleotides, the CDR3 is TGTGCCAGCAAATCAGGGGGCACTGAAGCTTTCTTT. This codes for CASKSGGTEAFF.

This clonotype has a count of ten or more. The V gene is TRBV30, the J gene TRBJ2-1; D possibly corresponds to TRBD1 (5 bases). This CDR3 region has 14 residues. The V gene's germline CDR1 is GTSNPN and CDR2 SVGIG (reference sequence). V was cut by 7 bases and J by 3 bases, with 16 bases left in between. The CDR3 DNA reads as TGTGCCTCCTCAGGAAGGGGAATCTACAATGAGCAGTTCTTC. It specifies CASSGRGIYNEQFF.

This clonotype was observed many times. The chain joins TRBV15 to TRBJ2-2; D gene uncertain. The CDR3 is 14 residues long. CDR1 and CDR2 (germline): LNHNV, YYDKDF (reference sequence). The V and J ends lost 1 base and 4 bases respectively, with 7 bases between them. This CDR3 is CATSRGQSTGELFF. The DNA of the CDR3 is TGTGCCACCAGCAGAGGGCAGTCCACCGGGGAGCTGTTTTTT.

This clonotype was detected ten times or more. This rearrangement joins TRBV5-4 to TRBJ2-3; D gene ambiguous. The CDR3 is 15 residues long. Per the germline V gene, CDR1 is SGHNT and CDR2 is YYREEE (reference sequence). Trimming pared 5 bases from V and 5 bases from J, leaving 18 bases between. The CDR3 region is CASSSKASRIDTQYF. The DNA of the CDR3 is TGTGCCAGCAGTTCCAAGGCGTCTCGGATAGATACGCAGTATTTT.

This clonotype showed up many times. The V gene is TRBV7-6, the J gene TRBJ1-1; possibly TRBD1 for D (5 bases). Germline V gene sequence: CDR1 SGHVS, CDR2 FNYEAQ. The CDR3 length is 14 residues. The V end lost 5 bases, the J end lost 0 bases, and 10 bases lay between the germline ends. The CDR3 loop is CASSRGLMNTEAFF. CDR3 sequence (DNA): TGTGCCAGCAGCCGGGGACTGATGAACACTGAAGCTTTCTTT.

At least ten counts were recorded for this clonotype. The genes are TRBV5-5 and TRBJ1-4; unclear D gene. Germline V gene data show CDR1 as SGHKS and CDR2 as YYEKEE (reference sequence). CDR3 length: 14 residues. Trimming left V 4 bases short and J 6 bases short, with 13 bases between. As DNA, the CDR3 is TGTGCCAGCAGCCCTGGGGTTTACGATGAAAAACTGTTTTTT. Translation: CASSPGVYDEKLFF.

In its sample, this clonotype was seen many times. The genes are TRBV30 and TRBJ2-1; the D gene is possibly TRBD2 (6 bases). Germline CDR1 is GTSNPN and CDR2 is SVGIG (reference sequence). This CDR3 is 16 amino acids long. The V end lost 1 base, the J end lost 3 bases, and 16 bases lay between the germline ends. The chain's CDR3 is CAWSGAAEGLYNEQFF. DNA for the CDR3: TGTGCCTGGAGTGGGGCGGCGGAGGGGCTCTACAATGAGCAGTTCTTC.

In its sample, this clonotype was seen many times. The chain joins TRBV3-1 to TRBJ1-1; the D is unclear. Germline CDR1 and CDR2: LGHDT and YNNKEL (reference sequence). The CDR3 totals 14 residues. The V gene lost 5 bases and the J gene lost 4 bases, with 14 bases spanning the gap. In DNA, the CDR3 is TGTGCCAGCAGCGGCAACTCCTTCCGCACTGAAGCTTTCTTT. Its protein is CASSGNSFRTEAFF.

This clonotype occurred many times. CDR3 DNA sequence: TGTGCCAGCAGCCCCAGAGAGGGCAATGAGCAGTTCTTC. This gives the protein CASSPREGNEQFF. V usage is TRBV4-2 and J usage is TRBJ2-1, with a weak D call TRBD2 (5 bases). The CDR3 is 13 amino acids. The ends were cut back, 4 bases at V and 6 bases at J, with 10 bases in the middle. Germline V gives CDR1 LGHNA, CDR2 YNFKEQ.

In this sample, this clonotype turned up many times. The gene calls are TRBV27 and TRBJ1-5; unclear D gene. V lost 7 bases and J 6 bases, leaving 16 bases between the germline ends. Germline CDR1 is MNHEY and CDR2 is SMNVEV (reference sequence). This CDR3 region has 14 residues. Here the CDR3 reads CASKREYNGQPQHF. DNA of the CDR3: TGTGCCAGCAAGAGGGAATATAACGGTCAGCCCCAGCATTTT.